One and the same sample provided the 24 T cell receptor beta chains below, sequenced in a study of T-cell reconstitution after alpha-beta-depleted transplantation in children. Using unique molecular identifiers, the investigators prepared the TCRbeta library. TCRdb itself ran the PCR reads through MiXCR, one entry per CDR3 protein. In the table there are roughly 490,000 distinct CDR3 sequences, around 10% of which are singletons. The sequenced sample was PBMCs, mostly from graft donor cells, obtained 180 days after TCRalphabeta/CD19-depleted stem cell transplant. The receptors originated from a female patient aged 2-9 years who had a stem cell transplant for aplastic anemia, so the T cells may come from the graft donor.

The V call is TRBV12-3 or TRBV12-4, the J call TRBJ2-7; no definite D call. V was cut by 6 bases and J by 0 bases, with 15 bases left in between. This CDR3 spans 15 amino acids. In DNA form, the CDR3 reads TGTGCCAGCAGCCCCGCACCTTGGGGCTCCTACGAGCAGTACTTC. Protein product: CASSPAPWGSYEQYF.

This clonotype was seen many times. The J gene is TRBJ2-5, the V gene TRBV12-3 or TRBV12-4; D not resolved. The CDR3 sequence is 16 residues long. V lost 4 bases and J 2 bases, leaving 17 bases between the germline ends. CDR3 nucleotides: TGTGCCAGCAGTTCTCTCTTTCAGAGTAATCAAGAGACCCAGTACTTC. This gives the protein CASSSLFQSNQETQYF.

The CDR3 is CSGWGKGFQETQYF. In nucleotides, the CDR3 is TGCAGCGGTTGGGGGAAAGGGTTCCAAGAGACCCAGTACTTC. The chain couples TRBV29-1 to TRBJ2-5, with D perhaps assigned TRBD1 or TRBD2 (5 bases each). Germline V lookup: CDR1 SQVTM, CDR2 ANQGSEA. The CDR3 totals 14 residues. V was pared by 7 bases and J by 1 base, with 16 bases between.

This clonotype came up many times. The chain employs TRBV10-3 and TRBJ2-1; 9 bases agree with TRBD1. The germline V gene encodes CDR1 ENHRY and CDR2 SYGVKD. CDR3 length: 16 amino acids. V trimming: 0 bases; J trimming: 12 bases; junction bases outside the gene matches: 12. CDR3 DNA: TGTGCCATCAGTGAGTCGATTGGGACAGGGAGTTCGTGGCAGTTCTTC. It encodes CAISESIGTGSSWQFF.

This clonotype was detected a few times. This chain joins TRBV4-3 and TRBJ2-1; D unresolved. Germline CDR1 is LGHNA and CDR2 is YSLEER. Trimming removed 3 bases at V and 9 bases at J, with 12 bases between. CDR3 length equals 13 residues. CDR3 sequence reads: CASSQDTAAEQFF. CDR3 sequence (DNA): TGCGCCAGCAGCCAGGATACAGCAGCTGAGCAGTTCTTC.

The chain uses TRBV5-6 and TRBJ1-5; TRBD1 matches at 9 bases. The CDR3 spans 16 residues. V lost 2 bases to trimming and J lost 3 bases; unmatched junction nucleotides: 6. The germline V gene has CDR1 SGHDT and CDR2 YYEEEE. CDR3 loop: CASSFRTGVTNQPQHF. For the CDR3, the DNA is TGTGCCAGCAGCTTTCGGACAGGGGTTACCAATCAGCCCCAGCATTTT.

This clonotype was detected only a few times. J is TRBJ2-2 and V is TRBV28, with 7 bases aligning to TRBD2. J gave up 4 bases and V 6 bases, and 5 bases lay outside the gene matches. Per the germline V gene, CDR1 is MDHEN and CDR2 is SYDVKM. The CDR3 has 14 amino acids. The CDR3 protein is CASSLADITGELFF. As DNA, the CDR3 is TGTGCCAGCAGCCTAGCGGATATCACCGGGGAGCTGTTTTTT.

The chain employs TRBV5-1 and TRBJ2-3; no clear D. CDR1 is SGHRS, CDR2 YFSETQ, per germline. V lost 0 bases, J lost 1 base, and 6 bases lay in between. The CDR3 runs 14 residues. The CDR3 is CASSLETGTDTQYF. CDR3 sequence (DNA): TGCGCCAGCAGCTTGGAGACGGGCACAGATACGCAGTATTTT.

This clonotype has ten or more counts. This chain uses TRBV5-1 with TRBJ2-1, with 7 bases matching TRBD1. Germline trimming cut 4 bases from V and 0 bases from J; bases unmatched to any gene: 4. The CDR3 totals 15 residues. In germline, CDR1 is SGHRS, CDR2 YFSETQ. For the CDR3, the DNA is TGCGCCAGCAGCCCGGGACAGAGCTCCTACAATGAGCAGTTCTTC. Protein product: CASSPGQSSYNEQFF.

The chain employs TRBV18 and TRBJ2-7; possible D gene TRBD1, 6 bases. V lost 5 bases to trimming and J lost 2 bases, with 13 bases between them. Germline CDR1 KGHSH, CDR2 LQKENI. This CDR3 is 14 amino acids long. This CDR3 is CASSDDRLAYEQYF. The CDR3 DNA is TGTGCCAGCTCAGACGACAGGCTAGCCTACGAGCAGTACTTC.

This clonotype was counted between two and nine times. This rearrangement joins TRBV29-1 to TRBJ1-1; D is unresolved. The CDR3 runs 11 residues. With 6 bases removed from V and 4 bases from J, the gap between germline ends came to 9 bases. CDR1 and CDR2 (germline): SQVTM, ANQGSEA. The CDR3 DNA reads TGCAGCGTCGTACGTCTCACTGAAGCTTTCTTT. It is translated as CSVVRLTEAFF.

There are a few counts of this clonotype. The J gene is TRBJ1-2, the V gene TRBV20-1; D unresolved. The V and J ends lost 5 bases and 4 bases respectively, with 11 bases between them. Germline CDR1 reads DFQATT; CDR2 reads SNEGSKA (reference sequence). The CDR3 has 12 amino acids. CDR3: CSAGLGSYGYTF. The CDR3 bases are TGCAGTGCTGGATTGGGAAGCTATGGCTACACCTTC.

Ten or more counts support this clonotype. The rearrangement uses TRBV28 and TRBJ2-7; D assignment may be TRBD1 or TRBD2 (6 bases each). Germline values: CDR1 MDHEN, CDR2 SYDVKM. The V end lost 3 bases, the J end lost 4 bases, and 13 bases lay between the germline ends. This CDR3 comprises 14 residues. The CDR3 bases are TGTGCCAGCAGTTTTATGGGGGGCTATTACGAGCAGTACTTC. This sequence encodes CASSFMGGYYEQYF. The whole variable domain, remainder taken from reference TRBV28 and TRBJ2-7, is DVKVTQSSRYLVKRTGEKVFLECVQDMDHENMFWYRQDPGLGLRLIYFSYDVKMKEKGDIPEGYSVSREKKERFSLILESASTNQTSMYLCASSFMGGYYEQYFGPGTRLTVT.

In this sample, this clonotype turned up a few times. The chain links TRBV20-1 to TRBJ2-1; 13 nucleotides align to TRBD2. The CDR3 extends over 14 amino acids. V lost 6 bases to trimming and J lost 8 bases; unmatched junction nucleotides: 7. Germline CDR1 and CDR2: DFQATT and SNEGSKA (reference sequence). CDR3 DNA sequence: TGCAGTGCCCCTACTAGCGGGAGGGCCGATGAGCAGTTCTTC. Amino acid sequence: CSAPTSGRADEQFF.

This clonotype was observed many times. The chain is built from TRBV9 and TRBJ1-6; 7 bases are a match to TRBD1. The trim removed 3 bases at V and 7 bases at J, leaving 7 bases unmatched. This CDR3 contains 15 residues. Germline assignment: CDR1 SGDLS and CDR2 YYNGEE. Here the CDR3 reads CASSEDPGGNSPLHF. The CDR3 nucleotides read TGTGCCAGCAGCGAGGACCCAGGGGGGAATTCACCCCTCCACTTT.

This clonotype was detected many times. The chain uses TRBV6-5 and TRBJ2-7, with a tentative D call TRBD1 (7 bases). The V and J ends lost 7 bases and 7 bases respectively, with 17 bases between them. The CDR3 spans 13 residues. Germline CDR1 and CDR2: MNHEY and SVGAGI. CDR3 region: CASKPDRAGEQYF. CDR3 sequence (DNA): TGTGCCAGCAAACCCGACAGGGCGGGGGAGCAGTACTTC.

The chain links TRBV29-1 to TRBJ2-7; 8 nucleotides match TRBD2. CDR3 length equals 12 residues. Germline-derived CDR1 and CDR2 are SQVTM and ANQGSEA. V was pared by 1 base and J by 6 bases, with 2 bases of the junction left unmatched. The chain's CDR3 is CSVEAGGAEQYF. The CDR3 nucleotides read TGCAGCGTTGAAGCGGGAGGGGCCGAGCAGTACTTC.

This clonotype came up a few times. J is TRBJ2-7 and V is TRBV5-5; 10 bases map to TRBD2. This CDR3 has 16 residues. Germline lookup yields CDR1 SGHKS and CDR2 YYEKEE (reference sequence). V shed 0 bases and J 6 bases; nucleotides not matched to a gene: 9. CDR3 loop: CASSLGLAGVVCEQYV. The CDR3 bases are TGTGCCAGCAGCTTGGGGCTAGCGGGAGTCGTCTGCGAGCAGTACGTC.

This clonotype was counted between two and nine times. DNA for the CDR3: TGTGCCAGCAGCCCGCGGGGACCGCCGAACACTGAAGCTTTCTTT. This codes for CASSPRGPPNTEAFF. V and J are TRBV13 and TRBJ1-1; weak D call: TRBD1 (5 bases). Per the germline V gene, CDR1 is PRHDT and CDR2 is FYEKMQ (reference sequence). The CDR3 runs to 15 residues. The V end was cut by 5 bases, the J end by 1 base, with 14 bases between.

This clonotype was seen a few times. The chain joins TRBV20-1 to TRBJ1-1; tentatively, D is TRBD1 (6 bases). The CDR3 loop spans 14 amino acids. With 1 base removed from V and 5 bases from J, the gap between germline ends came to 14 bases. CDR1 and CDR2 (germline): DFQATT, SNEGSKA (reference sequence). The CDR3 bases are TGCAGTGCTAGAGGTCGGGGGCGTATGACTGAAGCTTTCTTT. Protein: CSARGRGRMTEAFF.

Written as DNA, the CDR3 is TGTGCCTGGACTAGCGGGAGGGCCTGGGAGACCCAGTACTTC. Translating gives CAWTSGRAWETQYF. V usage is TRBV30 and J usage is TRBJ2-5; 12 bases align to TRBD2. The CDR3 has 14 residues. Germline V gene sequence: CDR1 GTSNPN, CDR2 SVGIG (reference sequence). The trim removed 4 bases at V and 5 bases at J, leaving 5 bases unmatched.

The chain employs TRBV24-1 and TRBJ2-1; 9 nucleotides align to TRBD1. V dropped 7 bases and J dropped 3; count of bases not matched to a gene: 3. CDR1 KGHDR and CDR2 SFDVKD come from the germline V gene. CDR3 length equals 14 residues. As DNA, the CDR3 is TGTGCCACCAGGAAGGGACAGGGCTACAATGAGCAGTTCTTC. This translates into CATRKGQGYNEQFF.

This clonotype showed up just once. The chain recombines TRBV4-2 with TRBJ2-7; 8 positions agree with TRBD1. The CDR3 covers 16 residues. V lost 3 bases, J lost 0 bases, and 7 bases stayed unmatched. Germline V gene lookup returns CDR1 LGHNA and CDR2 YNFKEQ. In DNA, the CDR3 is TGTGCCAGCAGCCAGGCGGGACAGGTGAGCTCCTACGAGCAGTACTTC. It yields the protein CASSQAGQVSSYEQYF.

The V gene is TRBV6-2 or TRBV6-3, the J gene TRBJ2-1; TRBD2 matches at 9 bases. Germline V gene sequence: CDR1 MNHEY, CDR2 SVGEGT. The CDR3 sequence is 16 residues long. V dropped 6 bases and J dropped 2; count of bases not matched to a gene: 8. This CDR3 reads CASRPIAGVTYNEQFF. In DNA, the CDR3 is TGTGCCAGCAGACCAATAGCGGGAGTAACCTACAATGAGCAGTTCTTC.